The clone carrying this TCR beta chain was detected only a few times. Its antigen is not known. MiXCR, applied by TCRdb to the 5' RACE reads, yields one record per CDR3 protein. The sample records approximately 600,000 distinct CDR3 sequences, roughly 9.9% being singletons. This sample was taken from a study of identical twins. Findings of the study overall: Invariant cells of the MAIT and iNKT types might have partly distorted the zero-insertion analyses.

The length of the CDR3 is 15 residues. CDR1 SNHLY and CDR2 FYNNEI come from the germline V gene. Trimming left V 0 bases short and J 3 bases short, with 11 bases between. This sample also belongs to another study, concerning yellow fever vaccine responses in identical twins. That source notes: Twins reportedly showed a vaccine T cell response that seemed partly convergent and partly personalized.

The chain recombines TRBV2 with TRBJ1-2; maybe TRBD1 (6 bases). Sequenced material: PBMCs. The origin of this receptor is a woman aged 18-30 years in good health. In nucleotides, the CDR3 is TGTGCCAGCAGTGAAGCGCTAGGGGGGTACTATGGCTACACCTTC. As protein: CASSEALGGYYGYTF.